The TCR beta chain described here comes from a study of T cells in Graves' hyperthyroidism and ophthalmopathy. Amplification targeted TCR beta CDR3 regions from RNA transcripts. During a first-round RT-PCR of the TCR CDR3, the HTBI primer set was used. TCRdb used MiXCR to reprocess the multiplex PCR reads, holding one entry per CDR3 protein. The table lists roughly 500,000 distinct CDR3 sequences, about 45% of them singletons. Germline trimming cut 4 bases from V and 6 bases from J; bases unmatched to any gene: 8. This CDR3 spans 14 amino acids. Germline CDR1 MGHRA, CDR2 YSYEKL. The rearrangement links TRBV4-1 to TRBJ1-1, with TRBD1 identical over 7 bases. This sequence was found in an adult woman with Graves' disease, either hyperthyroidism or ophthalmopathy (not recorded which). Sample: peripheral blood or thyroid tissue (not recorded which). The DNA for the CDR3 is TGCGCCAGCAGCCGGCGAACAGGGGACGCTGAAGCTTTCTTT. Its translation: CASSRRTGDAEAFF.